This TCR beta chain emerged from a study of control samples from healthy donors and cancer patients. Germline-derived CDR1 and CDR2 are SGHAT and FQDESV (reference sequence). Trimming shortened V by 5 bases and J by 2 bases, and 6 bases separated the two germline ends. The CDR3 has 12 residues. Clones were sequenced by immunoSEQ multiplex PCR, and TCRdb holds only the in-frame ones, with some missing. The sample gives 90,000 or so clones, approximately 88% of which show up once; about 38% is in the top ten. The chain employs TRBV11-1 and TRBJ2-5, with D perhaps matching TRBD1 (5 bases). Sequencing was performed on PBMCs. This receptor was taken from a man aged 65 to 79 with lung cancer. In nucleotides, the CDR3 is TGTGCCAGCAGCGGGGCGCAAGAGACCCAGTACTTC. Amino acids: CASSGAQETQYF.